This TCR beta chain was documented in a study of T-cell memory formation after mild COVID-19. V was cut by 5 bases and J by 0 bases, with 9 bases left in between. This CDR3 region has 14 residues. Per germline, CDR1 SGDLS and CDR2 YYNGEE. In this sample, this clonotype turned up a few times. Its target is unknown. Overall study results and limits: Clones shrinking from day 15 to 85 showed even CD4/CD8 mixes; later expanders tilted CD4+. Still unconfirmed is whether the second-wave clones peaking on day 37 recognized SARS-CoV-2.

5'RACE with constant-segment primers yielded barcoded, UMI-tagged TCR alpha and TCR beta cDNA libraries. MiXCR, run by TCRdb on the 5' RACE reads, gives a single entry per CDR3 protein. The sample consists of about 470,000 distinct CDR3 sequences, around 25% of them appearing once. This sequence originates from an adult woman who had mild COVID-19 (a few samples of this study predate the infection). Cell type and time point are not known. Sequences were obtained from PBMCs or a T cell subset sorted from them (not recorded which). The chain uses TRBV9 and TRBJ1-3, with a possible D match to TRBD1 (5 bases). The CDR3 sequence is CASSDSSSGNTIYF. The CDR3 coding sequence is TGTGCCAGCAGTGACAGCTCCTCTGGAAACACCATATATTTT.